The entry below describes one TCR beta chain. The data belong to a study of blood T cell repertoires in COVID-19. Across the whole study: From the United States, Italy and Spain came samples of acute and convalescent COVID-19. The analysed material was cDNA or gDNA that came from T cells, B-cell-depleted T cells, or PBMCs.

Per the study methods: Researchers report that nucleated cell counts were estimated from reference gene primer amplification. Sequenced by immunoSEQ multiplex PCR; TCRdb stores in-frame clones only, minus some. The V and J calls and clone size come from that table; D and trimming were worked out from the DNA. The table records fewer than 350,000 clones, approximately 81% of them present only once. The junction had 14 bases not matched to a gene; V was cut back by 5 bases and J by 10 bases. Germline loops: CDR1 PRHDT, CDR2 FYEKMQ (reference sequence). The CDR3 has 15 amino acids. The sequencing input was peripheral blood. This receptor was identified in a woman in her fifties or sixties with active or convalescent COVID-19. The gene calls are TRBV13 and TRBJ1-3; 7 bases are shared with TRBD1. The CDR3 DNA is TGTGCCAGCAGCATTGGGACAGAAGTTAGGAGAACCATATATTTT. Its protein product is CASSIGTEVRRTIYF.